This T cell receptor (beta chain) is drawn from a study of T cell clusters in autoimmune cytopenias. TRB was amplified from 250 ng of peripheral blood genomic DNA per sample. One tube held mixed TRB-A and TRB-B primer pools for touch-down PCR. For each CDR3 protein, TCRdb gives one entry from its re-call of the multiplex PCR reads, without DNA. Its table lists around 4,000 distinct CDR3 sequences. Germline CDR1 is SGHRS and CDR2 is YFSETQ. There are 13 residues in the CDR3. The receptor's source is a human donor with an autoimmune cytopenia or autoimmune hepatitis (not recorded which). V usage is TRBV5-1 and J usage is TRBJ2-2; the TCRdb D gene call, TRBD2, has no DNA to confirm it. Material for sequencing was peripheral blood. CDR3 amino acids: CASRGVVTGELFF.